Shown below are 32 T cell receptor beta chains from a single sample sequenced in a study of cytomegalovirus exposure and HLA in healthy donors. PCR employed 60 Vbeta and 13 Jbeta primers. The assay was immunoSEQ multiplex PCR, and TCRdb's table has in-frame clones only and misses some. The table includes 95,000 to 110,000 clones, 60% to 70% detected once. Sequenced input: PBMCs. These receptors were collected from a woman aged 50 to 60 in good health and CMV-seronegative.

V gene TRBV10-3 combines with J gene TRBJ2-2, with 11 nucleotides matching TRBD2. J lost 4 bases, V lost 10 bases, and 20 bases had no gene match. There are 19 residues in the CDR3. The germline gives CDR1 ENHRY, CDR2 SYGVKD. The CDR3 bases are TGTGCCACCCAAAACGAGGCGGCAACTAGCGGGGGACCCACCGGGGAGCTGTTTTTT. Encoded protein: CATQNEAATSGGPTGELFF.

The chain has TRBV2 and TRBJ2-5; TRBD2 matches 9 bases. Germline V gene lookup returns CDR1 SNHLY and CDR2 FYNNEI. This CDR3 is 15 amino acids long. Losses at the gene ends were 0 bases for V and 5 bases for J; bases not matched to a gene: 4. In nucleotides, the CDR3 is TGTGCCAGCAGTGAAGCGTTGGCGGGAGGGGAGACCCAGTACTTC. Protein: CASSEALAGGETQYF.

The chain recombines TRBV14 with TRBJ2-1; TRBD2 agrees at 10 bases. After removal of 1 base from V and 4 bases from J, the junction contained 10 bases not matched to a gene. The CDR3 covers 18 residues. Per germline, CDR1 SGHDN and CDR2 FVKESK. Written as DNA, the CDR3 is TGTGCCAGCAGCCAAGTCCCTAGCGGGAGTTTTTTTTACAATGAGCAGTTCTTC. Protein product: CASSQVPSGSFFYNEQFF.

Here the CDR3 DNA reads TGTGCCAGCAGCTTTTACGGTGATACGCAGTATTTT. This translates into CASSFYGDTQYF. This chain uses TRBV7-2 with TRBJ2-3; D ambiguous. This CDR3 is built from 12 residues. Trimming left V 3 bases short and J 6 bases short, with 7 bases between. Looked up from germline, CDR1 is SGHTA and CDR2 is FQGNSA.

CDR3 sequence reads: CASSQPGTAYEQYF. As DNA, the CDR3 is TGCGCCAGCAGCCAACCCGGGACAGCCTACGAGCAGTACTTC. The rearrangement joins TRBV4-1 to TRBJ2-7, with TRBD1 matching over 7 bases. V lost 2 bases, J lost 2 bases, and 3 bases stayed unmatched. The CDR3 has 14 residues. CDR1 MGHRA and CDR2 YSYEKL come from the germline V gene.

A remark on this clone: An end of the junction does not agree with germline; a read error may underlie this. Additional DNA sequences in this sample encode the identical CDR3. The J gene is TRBJ1-1, the V gene TRBV5-6; D possibly corresponds to TRBD1 (5 bases). Germline CDR1 SGHDT, CDR2 YYEEEE. The CDR3 is 14 residues long. CDR3: CASSPGQPNTEAFF. The DNA of the CDR3 is TGCGCCAGCAGCCCAGGACAACCGAACACTGAAGCTTTCTTT.

The rearrangement links TRBV7-9 to TRBJ2-7; TRBD2 aligns across 7 bases. J gave up 2 bases and V 3 bases, and 7 bases lay outside the gene matches. This CDR3 is built from 15 residues. Germline assignment: CDR1 SEHNR and CDR2 FQNEAQ (reference sequence). CDR3 DNA: TGTGCCAGCAGCTTGTTGGCTAGCGGAGCCTACGAGCAGTACTTC. Translating it yields CASSLLASGAYEQYF. The variable domain in full, with the rest retrieved from reference TRBV7-9 and TRBJ2-7, is DTGVSQNPRHKITKRGQNVTFRCDPISEHNRLYWYRQTLGQGPEFLTYFQNEAQLEKSRLLSDRFSAERPKGSFSTLEIQRTEQGDSAMYLCASSLLASGAYEQYFGPGTRLTVT.

As for this clone: Germline is not matched at one junction end, which may reflect a read error. The chain recombines TRBV2 with TRBJ1-1, with D possibly matching TRBD1 (5 bases). The CDR3 has 12 residues. The V gene's germline CDR1 is SNHLY and CDR2 FYNNEI. CDR3 protein: CASSEADTKAFF. CDR3 nucleotide sequence: TGTGCCAGCAGTGAAGCGGACACTAAAGCTTTCTTT.

The chain is built from TRBV2 and TRBJ2-3, with unresolved D. Trimming stripped 0 bases from V and 0 bases from J, with 7 bases between. Germline assignment: CDR1 SNHLY and CDR2 FYNNEI. The CDR3 length is 15 residues. CDR3 sequence: CASSEAEVSTDTQYF. The CDR3 DNA sequence: TGTGCCAGCAGTGAAGCAGAGGTCAGCACAGATACGCAGTATTTT. The entire variable domain, with the rest obtained from reference TRBV2 and TRBJ2-3, is as follows: EPEVTQTPSHQVTQMGQEVILRCVPISNHLYFYWYRQILGQKVEFLVSFYNNEISEKSEIFDDQFSVERPDGSNFTLKIRSTKLEDSAMYFCASSEAEVSTDTQYFGPGTRLTVL.

This clone appeared once. V gene TRBV6-1 combines with J gene TRBJ2-7; TRBD1 aligns across 7 bases. In germline, CDR1 is MNHNS, CDR2 SASEGT. The V segment lost 8 bases and the J segment 6 bases; nucleotides outside the gene matches: 10. This CDR3 spans 13 amino acids. This chain's CDR3 is CASPGQTLAEQYF. The CDR3 nucleotides read TGTGCCAGCCCGGGACAGACCCTCGCCGAGCAGTACTTC.

This sequence joins TRBV18 and TRBJ1-1; possible D gene TRBD1, 5 bases. Germline assignment: CDR1 KGHSH and CDR2 LQKENI. CDR3 length equals 15 residues. V lost 3 bases, J lost 5 bases, and 16 bases lay in between. The CDR3 loop reads CASSPQGGLGTEAFF. In nucleotides, the CDR3 is TGTGCCAGCTCACCCCAGGGAGGGTTGGGGACTGAAGCTTTCTTT.

This clone was seen a handful of times. The rearrangement links TRBV7-9 to TRBJ1-6; no definite D call. This CDR3 has 14 residues. V lost 1 base and J lost 12, with 13 bases in between. The germline gives CDR1 SEHNR, CDR2 FQNEAQ (reference sequence). This CDR3 is CASSLGREGRPLHF. DNA of the CDR3: TGTGCCAGCAGCTTAGGGAGGGAAGGCAGACCCCTCCACTTT.

The chain carries TRBV2 and TRBJ1-5; unclear D gene. The CDR3 is 14 residues long. Per the germline V gene, CDR1 is SNHLY and CDR2 is FYNNEI. Trimming left V 2 bases short and J 0 bases short, with 5 bases between. CDR3 DNA: TGTGCCAGCAGTGAAATAAATAGCAATCAGCCCCAGCATTTT. Protein product: CASSEINSNQPQHF.

V and J are TRBV5-1 and TRBJ1-5; no firm D call. Germline lookup yields CDR1 SGHRS and CDR2 YFSETQ. The CDR3 covers 13 residues. V lost 0 bases and J 5 bases, leaving 6 bases between the germline ends. For the CDR3, the DNA is TGCGCCAGCAGCTTGGGTACTGATCAGCCCCAGCATTTT. Protein: CASSLGTDQPQHF. Supplemented by reference TRBV5-1 and TRBJ1-5, the full variable domain reads KAGVTQTPRYLIKTRGQQVTLSCSPISGHRSVSWYQQTPGQGLQFLFEYFSETQRNKGNFPGRFSGRQFSNSRSEMNVSTLELGDSALYLCASSLGTDQPQHFGDGTRLSIL.

Here the CDR3 DNA reads TGTGCCAGCAGTTACCGGAGGGGTGACGAGCAGTACTTC. Translating it yields CASSYRRGDEQYF. V usage is TRBV6-5 and J usage is TRBJ2-7; a possible D gene is TRBD2 (6 bases). Germline CDR1 is MNHEY and CDR2 is SVGAGI. V was trimmed by 2 bases and J by 5 bases, leaving 10 bases between them. The CDR3 spans 13 residues.

The chain recombines TRBV6-6 with TRBJ2-5; D is ambiguous. The CDR3 extends over 12 amino acids. Germline values: CDR1 MNHNY, CDR2 SVGAGI (reference sequence). V lost 8 bases to trimming and J lost 1 base, with 8 bases between them. CDR3 coding DNA: TGTGCCAGCTCCCCGGGCCAAGAGACCCAGTACTTC. Its translation is CASSPGQETQYF.

CDR3 bases: TGTGCCAGCAGGGTAGCGGGAGGAGCTCTCAATGAGCAGTTCTTC. This encodes CASRVAGGALNEQFF. V is TRBV25-1 and J is TRBJ2-1; 10 bases agree with TRBD2. Germline V gene data show CDR1 as MGHDK and CDR2 as SYGVNS. Trimming cost V 6 bases and J 6 bases; bases outside gene matches: 8. The CDR3 is made up of 15 amino acids. Variable domain in full (rest from reference TRBV25-1 and TRBJ2-1): EADIYQTPRYLVIGTGKKITLECSQTMGHDKMYWYQQDPGMELHLIHYSYGVNSTEKGDLSSESTVSRIRTEHFPLTLESARPSHTSQYLCASRVAGGALNEQFFGPGTRLTVL.

The chain has TRBV18 and TRBJ1-4, with TRBD1 as a possible D gene (6 bases). This CDR3 comprises 15 residues. The V end lost 2 bases, the J end lost 2 bases, and 9 bases lay between the germline ends. In germline, CDR1 is KGHSH, CDR2 LQKENI. The CDR3 here is CASSPGDNTNEKLFF. The CDR3 coding sequence is TGTGCCAGCTCACCAGGGGACAATACTAATGAAAAACTGTTTTTT.

This clone occurred a few times. The chain is built from TRBV5-6 and TRBJ1-1; D may be TRBD1 (6 bases). V was pared by 1 base and J by 2 bases, with 9 bases between. The CDR3 totals 14 residues. Germline CDR1 is SGHDT and CDR2 is YYEEEE. CDR3 sequence: CASSLLDRNTEAFF. In DNA form, the CDR3 reads TGTGCCAGCAGCTTGCTGGACAGAAACACTGAAGCTTTCTTT.

There are a few counts of this clone. V gene TRBV6-1 combines with J gene TRBJ1-3; D not resolved. The CDR3 covers 15 residues. The V end was cut by 7 bases, the J end by 2 bases, with 15 bases between. Germline CDR1 and CDR2: MNHNS and SASEGT. DNA of the CDR3: TGTGCCAGCAATCGACACGGTACCGCTGGAAACACCATATATTTT. Its translation: CASNRHGTAGNTIYF.

A few counts support this clone. This chain connects TRBV5-1 to TRBJ1-4; 10 bases map to TRBD1. The ends lost 3 bases at V and 5 bases at J; junction bases unmatched: 1. The CDR3 covers 14 residues. Germline V gene sequence: CDR1 SGHRS, CDR2 YFSETQ. CDR3 loop: CASSWTGGNEKLFF. Here the CDR3 DNA reads TGCGCCAGCAGCTGGACAGGGGGAAATGAAAAACTGTTTTTT.

The genes are TRBV5-1 and TRBJ2-7; 10 nucleotides match TRBD2. Germline CDR1 is SGHRS and CDR2 is YFSETQ. V shed 1 base and J 3 bases; nucleotides not matched to a gene: 4. The CDR3 contains 15 residues. The CDR3 region is CASSLRASGSYEQYF. As DNA, the CDR3 is TGCGCCAGCAGCTTGCGAGCTAGCGGGAGCTACGAGCAGTACTTC.

This chain uses TRBV11-2 with TRBJ1-2, with 7 nucleotides matching TRBD1. Germline CDR1 reads SGHAT; CDR2 reads FQNNGV. Trimming at V came to 2 bases and at J to 6 bases, leaving 3 bases not matched to a gene. This CDR3 is 13 amino acids long. The DNA of the CDR3 is TGTGCCAGCAGCTTACAGCAGGGGGATGGCTACACCTTC. Its protein product is CASSLQQGDGYTF. The entire variable domain, with the rest obtained from reference TRBV11-2 and TRBJ1-2, is as follows: EAGVAQSPRYKIIEKRQSVAFWCNPISGHATLYWYQQILGQGPKLLIQFQNNGVVDDSQLPKDRFSAERLKGVDSTLKIQPAKLEDSAVYLCASSLQQGDGYTFGSGTRLTVV.

This chain links TRBV27 with TRBJ1-1; tentative D call: TRBD1 (5 bases). The CDR3 is made up of 13 amino acids. The germline V gene encodes CDR1 MNHEY and CDR2 SMNVEV (reference sequence). The V end lost 5 bases, the J end lost 2 bases, and 9 bases lay between the germline ends. The CDR3 region is CASSIGQNTEAFF. CDR3 bases: TGTGCCAGCAGTATAGGACAAAACACTGAAGCTTTCTTT.

The rearrangement links TRBV19 to TRBJ2-5; TRBD2 matches at 8 bases. CDR3 size: 15 residues. V dropped 0 bases and J dropped 5; count of bases not matched to a gene: 5. The germline V gene encodes CDR1 LNHDA and CDR2 SQIVND (reference sequence). The CDR3 DNA is TGTGCCAGTAGTATAGATGCAGGCGGGGGGGAGACCCAGTACTTC. Its translation: CASSIDAGGGETQYF.

This rearrangement joins TRBV18 to TRBJ2-5, with 10 bases lining up with TRBD2. This CDR3 has 16 residues. The ends lost 3 bases at V and 2 bases at J; junction bases unmatched: 6. Germline CDR1 reads KGHSH; CDR2 reads LQKENI. DNA for the CDR3: TGTGCCAGCTCACCGCGGGCTAGCGGGAGTCAAGAGACCCAGTACTTC. This gives the protein CASSPRASGSQETQYF.

The chain links TRBV10-3 to TRBJ1-1; D unclear. V lost 0 bases and J 3 bases, leaving 8 bases between the germline ends. CDR3 length equals 14 residues. The germline V gene encodes CDR1 ENHRY and CDR2 SYGVKD. CDR3: CAISESRGDTEAFF. The CDR3 DNA reads TGTGCCATCAGTGAGTCTCGGGGAGACACTGAAGCTTTCTTT.

This rearrangement joins TRBV25-1 to TRBJ1-1; weak D call: TRBD1 (6 bases). The CDR3 extends over 14 amino acids. The germline gives CDR1 MGHDK, CDR2 SYGVNS. V was trimmed by 2 bases and J by 5 bases, leaving 12 bases between them. CDR3 nucleotide sequence: TGTGCCAGCAGTGAAAACAGGGATGGGACTGAAGCTTTCTTT. Protein: CASSENRDGTEAFF.

The chain uses TRBV5-6 and TRBJ2-5; a weak D match, TRBD2 (7 bases). The CDR3 length is 16 residues. The germline gives CDR1 SGHDT, CDR2 YYEEEE. V gave up 0 bases and J gave up 5 bases, with 17 bases separating them. The DNA of the CDR3 is TGTGCCAGCAGCTTGGCAGGGCGGGGGCCGGGTGAGACCCAGTACTTC. It yields the protein CASSLAGRGPGETQYF.

The gene calls are TRBV28 and TRBJ2-1; no reliable D call. Deletions cut 3 bases from V and 5 bases from J, with 11 bases between. CDR1 and CDR2 from the germline V gene are MDHEN and SYDVKM. This CDR3 is built from 14 residues. As DNA, the CDR3 is TGTGCCAGCAGTTTTCCGATTAGCAACAATGAGCAGTTCTTC. Translating it yields CASSFPISNNEQFF.

This clone was seen only a few times. V usage is TRBV11-1 and J usage is TRBJ2-7; TRBD2 matches 11 bases. Germline V gene sequence: CDR1 SGHAT, CDR2 FQDESV (reference sequence). The CDR3 totals 15 residues. The V and J ends lost 5 bases and 0 bases, in that order; junction bases with no gene match: 3. The CDR3 is CASSTSGRLSYEQYF. The CDR3 bases are TGTGCCAGCAGCACTAGCGGGAGACTCTCCTACGAGCAGTACTTC. Looking up the rest from reference TRBV11-1 and TRBJ2-7 gives the full variable domain: EAEVAQSPRYKITEKSQAVAFWCDPISGHATLYWYRQILGQGPELLVQFQDESVVDDSQLPKDRFSAERLKGVDSTLKIQPAELGDSAMYLCASSTSGRLSYEQYFGPGTRLTVT.

This chain uses TRBV6-5 with TRBJ1-2; 9 positions agree with TRBD1. This CDR3 comprises 13 residues. Germline-derived CDR1 and CDR2 are MNHEY and SVGAGI. J lost 6 bases, V lost 4 bases, and 3 bases had no gene match. DNA for the CDR3: TGTGCCAGCAGTTGGGGACAGGGCGATGGCTACACCTTC. Translation: CASSWGQGDGYTF.